What follows are 10 T cell receptor beta chains derived from one specimen sequenced in a study of shared clonotypes between healthy human individuals. Sequencing used immunoSEQ multiplex PCR; TCRdb keeps in-frame clones, though not all of them. The sample lists around 2.1 million clones, roughly 91% occurring once. Naive-designated CD8 cells lacked CD45RO, were positively enriched for CCR7, and omitted terminally differentiated effector memory CD45RA+ cells. Sequencing used naive CD8+ T cells from PBMCs. The receptors here all came from a man aged 18 to 30 in good health. Some clones in this sample may be carry-over from other donors' samples.

The chain recombines TRBV18 with TRBJ1-2, with D perhaps matching TRBD1 (6 bases). Germline CDR1 is KGHSH and CDR2 is LQKENI. Trimming stripped 0 bases from V and 4 bases from J, with 9 bases between. This CDR3 has 14 residues. Here the CDR3 reads CASSPPDRFYGYTF. The CDR3 DNA is TGTGCCAGCTCACCACCCGACAGGTTCTATGGCTACACCTTC.

This clone showed up just once. The chain is built from TRBV10-3 and TRBJ1-5; a possible D gene is TRBD1 (6 bases). Germline values: CDR1 ENHRY, CDR2 SYGVKD. Trimming shortened V by 6 bases and J by 4 bases, and 13 bases separated the two germline ends. CDR3 length: 14 residues. CDR3: CAIRAGVGNQPQHF. CDR3 nucleotides: TGTGCCATCAGGGCAGGGGTTGGAAATCAGCCCCAGCATTTT.

V usage is TRBV5-6 and J usage is TRBJ2-6; D remains ambiguous. V was cut by 0 bases and J by 2 bases, with 9 bases left in between. This CDR3 spans 16 amino acids. The germline V gene encodes CDR1 SGHDT and CDR2 YYEEEE. The CDR3 region is CASSLGIGPGANVLTF. For the CDR3, the DNA is TGTGCCAGCAGCTTGGGGATAGGGCCTGGGGCCAACGTCCTGACTTTC. The full variable domain, completed using reference TRBV5-6 and TRBJ2-6, is DAGVTQSPTHLIKTRGQQVTLRCSPKSGHDTVSWYQQALGQGPQFIFQYYEEEERQRGNFPDRFSGHQFPNYSSELNVNALLLGDSALYLCASSLGIGPGANVLTFGAGSRLTVL.

The chain employs TRBV9 and TRBJ2-1; D is unresolved. This CDR3 is built from 15 residues. V lost 0 bases and J lost 0, with 7 bases in between. In germline, CDR1 is SGDLS, CDR2 YYNGEE. The CDR3 DNA sequence: TGTGCCAGCAGCGTAGACGACCACTCCTACAATGAGCAGTTCTTC. It yields the protein CASSVDDHSYNEQFF.

The chain joins TRBV7-2 to TRBJ2-1, with TRBD2 matching over 9 bases. Trimming at V came to 5 bases and at J to 10 bases, leaving 12 bases not matched to a gene. This CDR3 comprises 15 residues. From germline, CDR1 is SGHTA and CDR2 FQGNSA. CDR3: CASSLSSGTIREQFF. In DNA, the CDR3 is TGTGCCAGCAGCCTATCTAGCGGGACCATCAGAGAGCAGTTCTTC.

The rearrangement joins TRBV19 to TRBJ2-7, with 11 bases aligning to TRBD1. CDR1 and CDR2 from the germline V gene are LNHDA and SQIVND (reference sequence). Losses at the gene ends were 6 bases for V and 2 bases for J; bases not matched to a gene: 9. This CDR3 has 16 residues. As DNA, the CDR3 is TGTGCCAGTAGCCCACATCCGGGACAGGGGGCCTACGAGCAGTACTTC. It translates to CASSPHPGQGAYEQYF.

The chain has TRBV9 and TRBJ2-7; D might be TRBD1 (6 bases). This CDR3 is built from 15 residues. Germline V lookup: CDR1 SGDLS, CDR2 YYNGEE. The ends were cut back, 4 bases at V and 2 bases at J, with 16 bases in the middle. CDR3 amino acids: CASSLAQGPTYEQYF. The CDR3 nucleotides read TGTGCCAGCAGCCTCGCCCAGGGGCCTACCTACGAGCAGTACTTC.

V is TRBV11-2 and J is TRBJ1-2; D gene unclear. The CDR3 is 12 residues long. Germline-derived CDR1 and CDR2 are SGHAT and FQNNGV. V dropped 3 bases and J dropped 5 bases, with 7 bases sitting between them. CDR3 sequence reads: CASSFGDYGYTF. CDR3 bases: TGTGCCAGCAGCTTCGGGGATTATGGCTACACCTTC.

The chain employs TRBV28 and TRBJ1-2, with 8 bases lining up with TRBD1. J was trimmed by 3 bases and V by 3 bases; bases with no gene match: 3. The germline V gene encodes CDR1 MDHEN and CDR2 SYDVKM. This CDR3 has 14 amino acids. In DNA form, the CDR3 reads TGTGCCAGCAGTTTCGGACAGGGCTACTATGGCTACACCTTC. Translation: CASSFGQGYYGYTF.

The V and J genes are TRBV27 and TRBJ2-7, with TRBD1 as a possible D gene (5 bases). The CDR3 totals 15 residues. V was shortened by 7 bases and J by 2 bases, with 18 bases between the two germline ends. Germline lookup yields CDR1 MNHEY and CDR2 SMNVEV (reference sequence). CDR3 DNA: TGTGCCAGCACTTTTACAGGAGCCGCAGCCTACGAGCAGTACTTC. This gives the protein CASTFTGAAAYEQYF.